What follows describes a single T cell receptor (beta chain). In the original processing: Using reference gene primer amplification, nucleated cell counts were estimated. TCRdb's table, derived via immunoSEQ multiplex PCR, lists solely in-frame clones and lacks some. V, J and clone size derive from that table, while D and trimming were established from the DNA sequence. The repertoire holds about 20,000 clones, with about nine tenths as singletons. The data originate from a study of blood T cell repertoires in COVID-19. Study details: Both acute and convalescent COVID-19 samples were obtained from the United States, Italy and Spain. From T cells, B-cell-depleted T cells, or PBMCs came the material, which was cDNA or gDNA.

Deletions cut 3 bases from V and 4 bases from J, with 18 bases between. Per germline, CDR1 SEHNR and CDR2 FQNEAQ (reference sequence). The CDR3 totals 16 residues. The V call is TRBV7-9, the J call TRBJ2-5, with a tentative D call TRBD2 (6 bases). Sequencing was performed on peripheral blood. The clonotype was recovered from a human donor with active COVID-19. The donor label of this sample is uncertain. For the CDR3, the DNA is TGTGCCAGCAGCTTGGACGGGGGTAGAGGGCGAGAGACCCAGTACTTC. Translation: CASSLDGGRGRETQYF.